A selection of T cell receptor beta chains follows, all from one sample in a study of blood T cell repertoires in COVID-19. Profiled with immunoSEQ multiplex PCR; TCRdb holds only in-frame clones, not every one. The repertoire consists of roughly 220,000 clones, with 65% to 90% occurring once and the leading ten covering 3% to 4%. Material: PBMCs or T cells enriched from blood (not recorded which). These TCRs come from a woman aged 40 to 55 with acute COVID-19. Each CDR3 is given with its conserved first and last residue. A D gene is named only where the DNA matches it firmly. Size values are once, few and many counts, or a class for expanded clones, and some rows have none.

CDR3: CATSRDSSMSSGNTIYF; DNA: TGTGCCACCAGCAGAGATAGCTCAATGAGCTCTGGAAACACCATATATTTT; length: 17; D: -; J: TRBJ1-3; V: TRBV15; size: -
CDR3: CASRPDGAAYNSPLHF; DNA: TGTGCCAGCAGGCCCGATGGGGCCGCCTATAATTCACCCCTCCACTTT; length: 16; D: -; J: TRBJ1-6; V: TRBV27; size: -
CDR3: CASSPTQQSSTDTQYF; DNA: TGCGCCAGCAGCCCGACCCAACAGTCTAGCACAGATACGCAGTATTTT; length: 16; D: -; J: TRBJ2-3; V: TRBV4-1; size: -
CDR3: CASSLSSANTGELFF; DNA: TGCGCCAGCAGCTTGTCTAGCGCGAACACCGGGGAGCTGTTTTTT; length: 15; D: -; J: TRBJ2-2; V: TRBV5-1; size: -
CDR3: CASSYSQGTYGYTF; DNA: TGTGCCAGCAGTTACTCGCAGGGGACCTATGGCTACACCTTC; length: 14; D: -; J: TRBJ1-2; V: TRBV6-5; size: few
CDR3: CASSRGGGNQPQHF; DNA: TGTGCCAGCAGTAGAGGGGGCGGCAATCAGCCCCAGCATTTT; length: 14; D: TRBD1; J: TRBJ1-5; V: TRBV28; size: -
CDR3: CASSSGVNEQFF; DNA: TGTGCCAGCAGCTCGGGAGTCAATGAGCAGTTCTTC; length: 12; D: -; J: TRBJ2-1; V: TRBV28; size: -
CDR3: CASNDSPLLRPSGNTIYF; DNA: TGTGCCAGCAACGACAGCCCACTTTTGCGGCCCTCTGGAAACACCATATATTTT; length: 18; D: -; J: TRBJ1-3; V: TRBV6-4; size: -
CDR3: CASSSRTGYGYTF; DNA: TGTGCCAGCAGCTCCCGGACAGGGTATGGCTACACCTTC; length: 13; D: TRBD1; J: TRBJ1-2; V: TRBV13; size: -
CDR3: CASSQDSHRAEAFF; DNA: TGTGCCAGCAGCCAAGATTCCCATCGGGCTGAAGCTTTCTTT; length: 14; D: -; J: TRBJ1-1; V: TRBV14; size: -
CDR3: CASSQFPGTSGPNEQFF; DNA: TGCGCCAGCAGCCAATTCCCCGGGACTAGCGGCCCCAATGAGCAGTTCTTC; length: 17; D: TRBD2; J: TRBJ2-1; V: TRBV4-3; size: -
CDR3: CASSDYITGELFF; DNA: TGTGCCAGCAGTGACTATATAACCGGGGAGCTGTTTTTT; length: 13; D: -; J: TRBJ2-2; V: TRBV6-4; size: -
CDR3: CASTATGGFNQPQHF; DNA: TGTGCCAGTACGGCGACAGGGGGCTTCAATCAGCCCCAGCATTTT; length: 15; D: TRBD1; J: TRBJ1-5; V: TRBV19; size: once
CDR3: CASSRNPGSEQFF; DNA: TGCGCCAGCAGCCGGAACCCGGGGTCCGAGCAGTTCTTC; length: 13; D: -; J: TRBJ2-1; V: TRBV4-3; size: -
CDR3: CASSTGQGESNTGELFF; DNA: TGTGCCAGCAGCACCGGACAGGGGGAGAGCAACACCGGGGAGCTGTTTTTT; length: 17; D: -; J: TRBJ2-2; V: TRBV21-1; size: once
CDR3: CASSEYGGRGDTQYF; DNA: TGTGCCAGCAGTGAATACGGGGGGAGGGGAGATACGCAGTATTTT; length: 15; D: TRBD2; J: TRBJ2-3; V: TRBV25-1; size: -
CDR3: CASSYSQTSGMGEQFF; DNA: TGTGCCAGCAGTTACTCTCAAACTAGCGGGATGGGTGAGCAGTTCTTC; length: 16; D: TRBD2; J: TRBJ2-1; V: TRBV6-5; size: -
CDR3: CASSPIQGFGELFF; DNA: TGTGCCAGCAGTCCCATCCAGGGTTTCGGGGAGCTGTTTTTT; length: 14; D: -; J: TRBJ2-2; V: TRBV9; size: few
CDR3: CASSLQNNEQFF; DNA: TGTGCCAGCAGCTTACAAAACAATGAGCAGTTCTTC; length: 12; D: -; J: TRBJ2-1; V: TRBV7-9; size: -
CDR3: CASSLGSDSGANVLTF; DNA: TGTGCCAGCAGCTTGGGTAGCGACTCTGGGGCCAACGTCCTGACTTTC; length: 16; D: -; J: TRBJ2-6; V: TRBV5-4; size: -
CDR3: CASSRPTGEETQYF; DNA: TGTGCCAGCTCACGACCGACAGGGGAGGAGACCCAGTACTTC; length: 14; D: TRBD1; J: TRBJ2-5; V: TRBV18; size: once
CDR3: CASSYGGTEFYEQYF; DNA: TGTGCCAGCAGTTATGGAGGGACAGAGTTTTACGAGCAGTACTTC; length: 15; D: -; J: TRBJ2-7; V: TRBV6-5; size: -
CDR3: CASSLFSGDTDTQYF; DNA: TGTGCCAGCTCACTCTTTAGCGGGGACACAGATACGCAGTATTTT; length: 15; D: TRBD2; J: TRBJ2-3; V: TRBV18; size: few
CDR3: CASSQGSRQGAYEQYF; DNA: TGTGCCAGCAGCCAAGGCTCACGGCAAGGGGCCTACGAGCAGTACTTC; length: 16; D: -; J: TRBJ2-7; V: TRBV3-1/TRBV3-2; size: -
CDR3: CASSKDRGKQPQHF; DNA: TGTGCCAGCAGTAAAGACAGGGGGAAGCAGCCCCAGCATTTT; length: 14; D: TRBD1; J: TRBJ1-5; V: TRBV28; size: few
CDR3: CASSEITGLNSPLHF; DNA: TGTGCCAGCAGTGAAATTACAGGGTTGAATTCACCCCTCCACTTT; length: 15; D: -; J: TRBJ1-6; V: TRBV25-1; size: -
CDR3: CASRGGGVSNQPQHF; DNA: TGTGCCAGCAGGGGAGGAGGTGTGAGCAATCAGCCCCAGCATTTT; length: 15; D: -; J: TRBJ1-5; V: TRBV2; size: -
CDR3: CASSELPGSSYNEQFF; DNA: TGCGCCAGCAGTGAGCTGCCGGGAAGCTCCTACAATGAGCAGTTCTTC; length: 16; D: -; J: TRBJ2-1; V: TRBV5-1; size: -